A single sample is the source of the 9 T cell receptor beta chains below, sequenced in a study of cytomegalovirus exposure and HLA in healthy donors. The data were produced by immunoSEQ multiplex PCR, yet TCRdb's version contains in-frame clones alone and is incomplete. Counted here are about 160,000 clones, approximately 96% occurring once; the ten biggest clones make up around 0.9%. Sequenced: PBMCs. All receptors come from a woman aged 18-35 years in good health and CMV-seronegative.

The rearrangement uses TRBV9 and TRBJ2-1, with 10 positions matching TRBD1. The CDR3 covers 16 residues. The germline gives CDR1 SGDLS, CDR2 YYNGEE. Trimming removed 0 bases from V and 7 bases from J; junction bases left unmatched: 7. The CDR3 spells CASSVETGGLLNEQFF. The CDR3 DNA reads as TGTGCCAGCAGCGTAGAGACAGGGGGCCTACTAAATGAGCAGTTCTTC. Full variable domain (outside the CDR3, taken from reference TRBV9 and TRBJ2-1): DSGVTQTPKHLITATGQRVTLRCSPRSGDLSVYWYQQSLDQGLQFLIQYYNGEERAKGNILERFSAQQFPDLHSELNLSSLELGDSALYFCASSVETGGLLNEQFFGPGTRLTVL.

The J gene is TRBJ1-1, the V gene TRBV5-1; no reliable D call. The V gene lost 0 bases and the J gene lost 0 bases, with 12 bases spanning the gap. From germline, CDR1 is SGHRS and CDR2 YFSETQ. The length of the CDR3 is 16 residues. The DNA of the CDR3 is TGCGCCAGCAGCTTGGGCTTCACAAACATGAACACTGAAGCTTTCTTT. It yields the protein CASSLGFTNMNTEAFF.

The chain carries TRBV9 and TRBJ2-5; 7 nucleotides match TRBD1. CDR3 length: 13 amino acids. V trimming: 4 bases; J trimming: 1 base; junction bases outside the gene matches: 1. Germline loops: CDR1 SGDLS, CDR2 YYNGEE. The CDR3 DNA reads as TGTGCCAGCAGCTGGGACAGCCAAGAGACCCAGTACTTC. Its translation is CASSWDSQETQYF.

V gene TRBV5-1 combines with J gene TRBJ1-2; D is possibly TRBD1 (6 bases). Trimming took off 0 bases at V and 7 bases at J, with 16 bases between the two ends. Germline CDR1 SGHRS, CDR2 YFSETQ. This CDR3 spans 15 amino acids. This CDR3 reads CASSLEAGALSGYTF. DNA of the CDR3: TGCGCCAGCAGCTTGGAGGCAGGGGCTTTAAGTGGCTACACCTTC.

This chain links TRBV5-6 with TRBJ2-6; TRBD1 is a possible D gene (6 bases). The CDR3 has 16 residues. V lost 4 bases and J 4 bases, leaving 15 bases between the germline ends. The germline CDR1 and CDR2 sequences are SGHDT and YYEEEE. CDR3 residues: CASSPDRLFGANVLTF. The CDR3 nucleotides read TGTGCCAGCAGCCCTGACAGGCTATTCGGGGCCAACGTCCTGACTTTC.

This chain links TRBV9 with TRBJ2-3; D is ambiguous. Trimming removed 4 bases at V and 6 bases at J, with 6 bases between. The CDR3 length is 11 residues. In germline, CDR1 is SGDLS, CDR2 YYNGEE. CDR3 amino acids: CASSPGDTQYF. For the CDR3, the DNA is TGTGCCAGCAGCCCCGGGGATACGCAGTATTTT.

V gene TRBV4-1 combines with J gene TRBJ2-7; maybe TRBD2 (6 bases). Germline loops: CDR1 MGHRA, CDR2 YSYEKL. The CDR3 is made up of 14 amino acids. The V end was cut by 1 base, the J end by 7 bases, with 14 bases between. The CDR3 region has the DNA TGCGCCAGCAGCCAAGTGAGGGGCGCGGGAGAGCAGTACTTC. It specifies CASSQVRGAGEQYF.

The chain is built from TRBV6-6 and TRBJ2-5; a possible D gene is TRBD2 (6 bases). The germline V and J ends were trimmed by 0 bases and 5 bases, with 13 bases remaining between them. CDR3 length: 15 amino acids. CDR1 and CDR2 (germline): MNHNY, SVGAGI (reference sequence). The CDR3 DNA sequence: TGTGCCAGCAGTTACTCCCGGGGGATCGGGGAGACCCAGTACTTC. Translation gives CASSYSRGIGETQYF.

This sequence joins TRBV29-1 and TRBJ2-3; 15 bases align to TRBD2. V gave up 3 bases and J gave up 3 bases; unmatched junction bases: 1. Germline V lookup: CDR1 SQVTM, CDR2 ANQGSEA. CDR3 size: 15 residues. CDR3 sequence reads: CSVDGTSGGTDTQYF. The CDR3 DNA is TGCAGCGTTGACGGGACTAGCGGGGGGACAGATACGCAGTATTTT.